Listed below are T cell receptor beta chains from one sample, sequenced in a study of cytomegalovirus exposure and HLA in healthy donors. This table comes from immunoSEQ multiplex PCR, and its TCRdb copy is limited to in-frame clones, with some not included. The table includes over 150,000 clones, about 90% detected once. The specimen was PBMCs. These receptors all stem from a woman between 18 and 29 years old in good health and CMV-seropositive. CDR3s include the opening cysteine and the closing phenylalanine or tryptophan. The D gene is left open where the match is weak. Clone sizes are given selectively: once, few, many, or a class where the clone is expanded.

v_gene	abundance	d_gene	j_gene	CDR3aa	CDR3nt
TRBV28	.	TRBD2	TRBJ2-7	CASSLSGGSSYEQYF	TGTGCCAGCAGTTTATCGGGGGGATCCTCCTACGAGCAGTACTTC
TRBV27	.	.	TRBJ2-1	CASRETVNEQFF	TGTGCCAGCAGGGAGACGGTCAATGAGCAGTTCTTC
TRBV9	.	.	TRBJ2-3	CASSVSSGGSGSTDTQYF	TGTGCCAGCAGCGTCAGCTCCGGGGGTAGCGGAAGCACAGATACGCAGTATTTT
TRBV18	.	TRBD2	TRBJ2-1	CASSPGLAGYNEQFF	TGTGCCAGCTCACCGGGACTAGCGGGATACAATGAGCAGTTCTTC
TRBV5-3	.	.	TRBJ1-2	CARSSGFVNYGYTF	TGTGCCAGAAGCTCGGGATTTGTTAACTATGGCTACACCTTC
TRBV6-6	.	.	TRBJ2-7	CASSTPGSYEQYF	TGTGCCAGCAGCACCCCAGGGTCCTACGAGCAGTACTTC
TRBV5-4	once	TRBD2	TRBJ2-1	CASSLGGRSYNEQFF	TGTGCCAGCAGCTTAGGCGGGAGGTCCTACAATGAGCAGTTCTTC
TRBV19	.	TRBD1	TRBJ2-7	CASRVSGTGYYEQYF	TGTGCCAGTAGAGTTTCCGGGACAGGGTACTACGAGCAGTACTTC
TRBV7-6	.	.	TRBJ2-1	CASTKSGNSYNEQFF	TGTGCCAGCACCAAAAGCGGCAACTCCTACAATGAGCAGTTCTTC
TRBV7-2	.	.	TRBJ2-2	CASSLDSGAGELFF	TGTGCCAGCAGCTTAGACTCAGGGGCCGGGGAGCTGTTTTTT
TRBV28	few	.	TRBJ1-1	CASAPPGTEAFF	TGTGCCAGCGCTCCCCCCGGCACTGAAGCTTTCTTT
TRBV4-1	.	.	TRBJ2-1	CASSHGRTYNEQFF	TGCGCCAGCAGCCATGGACGGACTTACAATGAGCAGTTCTTC
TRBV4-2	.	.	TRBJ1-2	CASSEPGTPGYTF	TGTGCCAGCAGCGAACCCGGGACACCTGGCTACACCTTC
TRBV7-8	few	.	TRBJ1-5	CASSSGITNQPQHF	TGTGCCAGCAGCTCCGGGATCACCAATCAGCCCCAGCATTTT
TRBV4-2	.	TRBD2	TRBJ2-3	CASSQGGRATTDTQYF	TGTGCCAGCAGCCAAGGGGGGAGGGCCACCACAGATACGCAGTATTTT
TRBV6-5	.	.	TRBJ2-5	CASSTGQYETQYF	TGTGCCAGCAGTACGGGACAATACGAGACCCAGTACTTC
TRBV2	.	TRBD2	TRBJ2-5	CASLGGGETQYF	TGTGCCAGCCTCGGCGGGGGTGAGACCCAGTACTTC
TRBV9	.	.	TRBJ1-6	CASSPRGAPLHF	TGTGCCAGCAGCCCCCGGGGGGCACCCCTCCACTTT
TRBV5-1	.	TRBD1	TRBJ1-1	CASSLDGQGAYTEAFF	TGCGCCAGCAGCTTGGACGGACAGGGGGCGTACACTGAAGCTTTCTTT
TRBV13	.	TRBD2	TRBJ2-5	CASSRGGAETQYF	TGTGCCAGCAGCCGCGGGGGAGCAGAGACCCAGTACTTC
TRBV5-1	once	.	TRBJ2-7	CASTYRGGDEQYF	TGCGCCAGCACCTACAGGGGAGGCGACGAGCAGTACTTC
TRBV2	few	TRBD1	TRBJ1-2	CASSGTGGGGYTF	TGTGCCAGCAGTGGGACAGGGGGCGGTGGCTACACCTTC
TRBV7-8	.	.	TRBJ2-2	CASSPRRRGGTGELFF	TGTGCCAGCAGCCCCCGGAGGAGGGGCGGCACCGGGGAGCTGTTTTTT
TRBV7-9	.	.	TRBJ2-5	CASSSTTGSGETQYF	TGTGCCAGCAGCTCCACAACGGGCTCGGGGGAGACCCAGTACTTC
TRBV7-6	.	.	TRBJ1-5	CASSLLPLQTSNQPQHF	TGTGCCAGCAGCTTACTCCCGCTTCAAACAAGCAATCAGCCCCAGCATTTT
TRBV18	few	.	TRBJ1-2	CASSLRETNYGYTF	TGTGCCAGCTCACTCCGGGAGACTAACTATGGCTACACCTTC
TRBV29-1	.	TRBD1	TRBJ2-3	CSVTGAPSTDTQYF	TGCAGCGTTACAGGGGCCCCTAGCACAGATACGCAGTATTTT
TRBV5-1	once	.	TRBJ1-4	CASSYMANTEKLFF	TGCGCCAGCAGCTACATGGCCAACACTGAAAAACTGTTTTTT
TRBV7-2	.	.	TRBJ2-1	CASSRALESYNEQFF	TGTGCCAGCAGCCGAGCACTAGAGTCCTACAATGAGCAGTTCTTC
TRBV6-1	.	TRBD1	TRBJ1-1	CASSAQDRGNTEAFF	TGTGCCAGCAGTGCCCAGGACAGGGGGAACACTGAAGCTTTCTTT
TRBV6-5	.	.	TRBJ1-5	CATSQGRHQPQHF	TGTGCAACAAGCCAGGGTAGGCATCAGCCCCAGCATTTT
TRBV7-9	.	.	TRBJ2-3	CASSINSGGTDTQYF	TGTGCCAGCAGCATCAACTCCGGGGGCACAGATACGCAGTATTTT
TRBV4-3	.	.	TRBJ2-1	CARVGWANEQFF	TGCGCCAGAGTGGGCTGGGCCAATGAGCAGTTCTTC
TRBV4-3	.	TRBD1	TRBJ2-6	CASSQVLGGFGANVLTF	TGCGCCAGCAGCCAAGTGTTAGGGGGCTTTGGGGCCAACGTCCTGACTTTC
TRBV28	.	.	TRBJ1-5	CASSFPQGSVGNQPQHF	TGTGCCAGCAGTTTCCCTCAGGGTTCTGTAGGGAATCAGCCCCAGCATTTT
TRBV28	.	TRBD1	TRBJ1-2	CASSSAPGQGNYGYTF	TGTGCCAGCAGTTCAGCGCCGGGACAGGGGAACTATGGCTACACCTTC
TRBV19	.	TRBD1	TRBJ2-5	CASRRQGEETQYF	TGTGCCAGTAGGCGACAGGGGGAAGAGACCCAGTACTTC
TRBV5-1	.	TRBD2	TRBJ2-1	CASSPGLAGVIGNEQFF	TGCGCCAGCAGTCCGGGACTAGCGGGAGTAATTGGGAATGAGCAGTTCTTC
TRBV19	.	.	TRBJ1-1	CASSIRAGNTEAFF	TGTGCCAGTAGTATAAGGGCAGGGAATACTGAAGCTTTCTTT
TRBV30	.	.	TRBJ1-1	CAWSGGRRMNTEAFF	TGTGCCTGGAGTGGGGGGCGACGGATGAACACTGAAGCTTTCTTT
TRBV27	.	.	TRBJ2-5	CASSLQGRLPSTETQYF	TGTGCCAGCAGTTTACAGGGCAGACTTCCAAGCACAGAGACCCAGTACTTC
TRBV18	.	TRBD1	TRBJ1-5	CASSDRGRNQPQHF	TGTGCCAGCTCGGACAGGGGGCGGAATCAGCCCCAGCATTTT
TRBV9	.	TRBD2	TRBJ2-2	CASSVRLAGMAREELFF	TGTGCCAGCAGCGTGCGACTAGCGGGGATGGCCCGAGAGGAGCTGTTTTTT
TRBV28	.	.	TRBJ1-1	CASSSPLYSDSPNTEAFF	TGTGCCAGCAGTTCCCCCCTCTATTCGGACAGCCCGAACACTGAAGCTTTCTTT
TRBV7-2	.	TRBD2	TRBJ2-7	CASSLQGGGPYEQYF	TGTGCCAGCAGCTTACAGGGCGGGGGGCCCTACGAGCAGTACTTC
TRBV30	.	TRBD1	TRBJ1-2	CAWSASLRGNYGYTF	TGTGCCTGGAGTGCGTCCCTCAGGGGGAACTATGGCTACACCTTC
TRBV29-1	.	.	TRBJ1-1	CSVTEEAFF	TGCAGCGTTACGGAGGAAGCTTTCTTT
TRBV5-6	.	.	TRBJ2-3	CASSLDRAGTDTQYF	TGTGCCAGCAGCTTGGACAGGGCTGGCACAGATACGCAGTATTTT
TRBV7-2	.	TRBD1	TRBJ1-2	CASSLASSGQGYYGYTF	TGTGCCAGCAGCTTAGCCTCTTCGGGACAGGGGTACTATGGCTACACCTTC
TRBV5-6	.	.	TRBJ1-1	CASSLGTRGNSEAFF	TGTGCCAGCAGCTTGGGGACCAGGGGAAATAGTGAAGCTTTCTTT
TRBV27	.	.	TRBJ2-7	CASSLNAASGQTYEQYF	TGTGCCAGCAGTTTAAACGCCGCATCGGGACAAACCTACGAGCAGTACTTC
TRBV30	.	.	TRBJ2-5	CAWSVPEGFRETQYF	TGTGCCTGGAGTGTACCGGAGGGCTTCCGAGAGACCCAGTACTTC
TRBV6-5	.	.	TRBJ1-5	CASQGAPGAHQPQHF	TGTGCCAGCCAAGGCGCCCCAGGGGCCCATCAGCCCCAGCATTTT